The T cell receptor (beta chain) described here comes from a study of CD4 T cells in relation to SARS-CoV-2 and coronaviruses. This CDR3 is 12 amino acids long. In germline, CDR1 is MDHEN, CDR2 SYDVKM. Notes on this clone: Its antigen is unknown.

The protocol was immunoSEQ multiplex PCR, while the TCRdb copy is restricted to in-frame clones and leaves out a portion. The sample has 36,000 or so clones; 77% are singletons. The sequencing sample was made of memory CD4+ T cells from PBMCs, cultured in vitro. V is TRBV28 and J is TRBJ1-2; D not resolved. This TCR was sampled from an adult with COVID-19. In DNA form, the CDR3 reads TGTACCGCTATGACATTTCCTTATGGCTACACCTTC. As protein: CTAMTFPYGYTF.